The TCR beta chain described here comes from a study of a mutant IDH1 vaccine in newly diagnosed glioma. At the level of the study: Previous treatment comprised radiotherapy, temozolomide, or both, mostly both.

The CDR3 is 15 residues long. Unmatched junction bases numbered 4, after V lost 5 bases and J lost 1 base. Germline loops: CDR1 MNHEY, CDR2 SVGAGI. Specified time point: baseline, week 1 (first vaccination visit). Treatment reported: pre-vaccination baseline after standard-of-care therapy. New WHO grade 3 or 4 IDH1-mutant, ATRX-lost astrocytomas were present in all donors. Assay used: immunoSEQ multiplex PCR; TCRdb lists only in-frame clones, some missing. The table has about 21,000 clones, around 82% seen once. The sequences come from PBMCs, collected from a glioma patient treated with radiotherapy, temozolomide or both. The TCR comes from a middle-aged man with glioma. The chain carries TRBV6-5 and TRBJ2-5; 10 bases match TRBD2. Here the CDR3 reads CASSPGLAAQETQYF. The CDR3 region has the DNA TGTGCCAGCAGTCCCGGACTAGCGGCCCAAGAGACCCAGTACTTC.